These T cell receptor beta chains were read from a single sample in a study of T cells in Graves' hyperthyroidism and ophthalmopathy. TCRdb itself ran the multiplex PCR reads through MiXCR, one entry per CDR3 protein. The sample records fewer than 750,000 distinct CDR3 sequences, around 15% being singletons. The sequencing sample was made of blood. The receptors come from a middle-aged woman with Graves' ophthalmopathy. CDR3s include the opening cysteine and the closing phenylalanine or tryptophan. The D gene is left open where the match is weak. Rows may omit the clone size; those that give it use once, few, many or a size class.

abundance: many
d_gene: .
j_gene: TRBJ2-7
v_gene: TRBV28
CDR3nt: TGTGCCAGCAGCCTGACCTGGGGCTCCTACTCCTACGAGCAGTACTTC
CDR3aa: CASSLTWGSYSYEQYF

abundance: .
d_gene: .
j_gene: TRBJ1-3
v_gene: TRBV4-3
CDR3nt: TGCGCCAGCAGCCAAGAGAGGGTACCTGGAAACACCATATATTTT
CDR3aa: CASSQERVPGNTIYF

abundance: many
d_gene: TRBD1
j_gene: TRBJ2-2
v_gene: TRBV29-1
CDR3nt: TGCAGCGTTAGGACAGGGGAGACCGGGGAGCTGTTTTTT
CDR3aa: CSVRTGETGELFF

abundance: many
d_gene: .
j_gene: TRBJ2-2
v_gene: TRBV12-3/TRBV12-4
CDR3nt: TGTGCCAGCAGCCAAGGTGGAGGGTCCGTCACCGGGGAGCTGTTTTTT
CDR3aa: CASSQGGGSVTGELFF

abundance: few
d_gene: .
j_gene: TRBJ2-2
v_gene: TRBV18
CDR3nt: TGTGCCAGCTCTACTTCGAACACCGGGGAGCTGTTTTTT
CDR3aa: CASSTSNTGELFF

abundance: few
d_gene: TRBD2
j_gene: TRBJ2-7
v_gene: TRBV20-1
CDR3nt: TGCAGTGCCAGACTAGCGGGAGGTGCTTACGAGCAGTACTTC
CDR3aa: CSARLAGGAYEQYF

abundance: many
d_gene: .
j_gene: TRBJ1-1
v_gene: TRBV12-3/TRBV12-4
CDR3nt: TGTGCCAGCAGTTCCTCCGGGGCCGTCACTGAAGCTTTCTTT
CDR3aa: CASSSSGAVTEAFF

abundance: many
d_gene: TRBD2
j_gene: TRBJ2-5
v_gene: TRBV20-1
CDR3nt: TGCAGTACCAGTATGGCGGGAGGTAACCAAGAGACCCAGTACTTC
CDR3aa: CSTSMAGGNQETQYF

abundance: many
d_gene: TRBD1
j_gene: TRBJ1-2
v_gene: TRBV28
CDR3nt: TGTGCCAGCAGGTGGGACAGTTCAGGCTATGGCTACACCTTC
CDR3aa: CASRWDSSGYGYTF

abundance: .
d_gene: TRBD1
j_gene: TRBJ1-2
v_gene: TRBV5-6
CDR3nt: TGTGCCAGCAGCTTGGGTCCAGGGGGCACCTATGGCTACACCTTC
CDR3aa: CASSLGPGGTYGYTF